This TCR beta chain was found in a study of T cells in women clearing cervical HPV infection. The CDR3 loop spans 13 amino acids. Germline lookup yields CDR1 DFQATT and CDR2 SNEGSKA (reference sequence). The table came from immunoSEQ multiplex PCR; TCRdb's copy has only in-frame clones and leaves some out. The table for this sample gives tens of thousands of clones. Points on this clone: The junction and the germline gene differ at one end; a read error may be behind it. The read gets to within 3 residues of the CDR3 end, and the germline J gene fills in the rest. The sample holds other DNA sequences that translate to the same CDR3.

The source is a woman aged 18 to 75 with a cervical HPV16 infection that either progressed to CIN3+ or cleared (not recorded which). V usage is TRBV20-1 and J usage is TRBJ1-2; 8 positions agree with TRBD1. The sequencing input was blood buffy coat. The CDR3 reads CSAQGARGYGYTF. Partial CDR3 DNA: TGCAGTGCTCAGGGGGCGCGTGGCTATGGG.